A selection of T cell receptor beta chains follows, all from one sample in a study of shared clonotypes between healthy human individuals. Sequenced by immunoSEQ multiplex PCR; TCRdb stores in-frame clones only, minus some. The sample has approximately 500,000 clones, approximately 82% seen once. The sample was PBMCs. These receptors all stem from a woman between 35 and 50 years old in good health. Some clones in this sample may be carry-over from other donors' samples. Both conserved end residues are part of each CDR3. The D gene is left open where the match is weak. Rows give clone size only sometimes, using once, few, many, or a class for an expanded clone.

CDR3aa: CASTTGAGGETQYF; CDR3nt: TGTGCCAGCACCACCGGGGCGGGAGGGGAGACCCAGTACTTC; d_gene: TRBD2; j_gene: TRBJ2-5; abundance: NA; v_gene: TRBV5-4
CDR3aa: CASSLDGNYGYTF; CDR3nt: TGTGCCAGCAGCTTAGACGGAAACTATGGCTACACCTTC; d_gene: NA; j_gene: TRBJ1-2; abundance: NA; v_gene: TRBV7-8
CDR3aa: CASSSGGYTEAFF; CDR3nt: TGTGCCAGCAGTTCCGGTGGGTACACTGAAGCTTTCTTT; d_gene: NA; j_gene: TRBJ1-1; abundance: few; v_gene: TRBV27
CDR3aa: CASSFGTNTEAFF; CDR3nt: TGTGCCAGCAGTTTTGGGACGAACACTGAAGCTTTCTTT; d_gene: NA; j_gene: TRBJ1-1; abundance: many; v_gene: TRBV27
CDR3aa: CASSVAASGSDEQFF; CDR3nt: TGTGCCAGCAGCGTAGCGGCTAGCGGGAGCGATGAGCAGTTCTTC; d_gene: TRBD2; j_gene: TRBJ2-1; abundance: NA; v_gene: TRBV9
CDR3aa: CASSLGHLRRGTGETQYF; CDR3nt: TGTGCCAGCAGCTTGGGGCACCTTAGGCGGGGGACGGGAGAGACCCAGTACTTC; d_gene: TRBD2; j_gene: TRBJ2-5; abundance: few; v_gene: TRBV7-2
CDR3aa: CASSQILGAGPFNEQFF; CDR3nt: TGTGCCAGCAGTCAGATACTAGGGGCGGGACCTTTCAATGAGCAGTTCTTC; d_gene: NA; j_gene: TRBJ2-1; abundance: NA; v_gene: TRBV28
CDR3aa: CASSWTGNQPQHF; CDR3nt: TGTGCCAGCAGTTGGACAGGGAATCAGCCCCAGCATTTT; d_gene: TRBD1; j_gene: TRBJ1-5; abundance: NA; v_gene: TRBV6-6
CDR3aa: CSVARSHGGGEQFF; CDR3nt: TGCAGCGTCGCAAGATCACACGGGGGGGGTGAGCAGTTCTTC; d_gene: TRBD2; j_gene: TRBJ2-1; abundance: NA; v_gene: TRBV29-1
CDR3aa: CASSLVVAGEAFF; CDR3nt: TGTGCCAGCAGCTTAGTCGTTGCAGGTGAAGCTTTCTTT; d_gene: NA; j_gene: TRBJ1-1; abundance: NA; v_gene: TRBV7-9
CDR3aa: CASSLDSETQYF; CDR3nt: TGTGCCAGCAGCTTGGACTCGGAGACCCAGTACTTC; d_gene: NA; j_gene: TRBJ2-5; abundance: NA; v_gene: TRBV11-2
CDR3aa: CASSLGGSGDTQYF; CDR3nt: TGCGCCAGCAGCTTGGGCGGGAGCGGGGATACGCAGTATTTT; d_gene: TRBD2; j_gene: TRBJ2-3; abundance: NA; v_gene: TRBV5-1
CDR3aa: CASSYARTSGRETQYF; CDR3nt: TGTGCCAGCAGCTACGCCCGGACTAGCGGGAGAGAGACCCAGTACTTC; d_gene: TRBD2; j_gene: TRBJ2-5; abundance: NA; v_gene: TRBV7-8
CDR3aa: CASSADWENTEAFF; CDR3nt: TGTGCCAGTAGTGCGGACTGGGAGAACACTGAAGCTTTCTTT; d_gene: NA; j_gene: TRBJ1-1; abundance: NA; v_gene: TRBV19
CDR3aa: CASSPNRDGYTF; CDR3nt: TGTGCCAGCAGTCCTAACAGGGATGGCTACACCTTC; d_gene: NA; j_gene: TRBJ1-2; abundance: NA; v_gene: TRBV6-5
CDR3aa: CASSPAAGSYNEQFF; CDR3nt: TGTGCCAGCAGTCCCGCCGCAGGCTCCTACAATGAGCAGTTCTTC; d_gene: NA; j_gene: TRBJ2-1; abundance: NA; v_gene: TRBV27
CDR3aa: CASSQGSGTTTPEQFF; CDR3nt: TGTGCCAGCAGCCAAGGTTCCGGGACTACAACTCCTGAGCAGTTCTTC; d_gene: TRBD2; j_gene: TRBJ2-1; abundance: NA; v_gene: TRBV14
CDR3aa: CASSGTGDREQYF; CDR3nt: TGTGCCAGCTCCGGGACAGGGGACCGCGAGCAGTACTTC; d_gene: TRBD1; j_gene: TRBJ2-7; abundance: NA; v_gene: TRBV18
CDR3aa: CASSLMGGTYEQYF; CDR3nt: TGTGCCAGCAGCTTAATGGGTGGAACCTACGAGCAGTACTTC; d_gene: NA; j_gene: TRBJ2-7; abundance: NA; v_gene: TRBV7-9
CDR3aa: CASTILPGQGAEQYF; CDR3nt: TGTGCCAGCACAATTTTGCCGGGACAGGGGGCCGAGCAGTACTTC; d_gene: TRBD1; j_gene: TRBJ2-7; abundance: NA; v_gene: TRBV2
CDR3aa: CAITDSGRAPDTQYF; CDR3nt: TGTGCCATCACCGATAGCGGGAGGGCCCCAGATACGCAGTATTTT; d_gene: TRBD2; j_gene: TRBJ2-3; abundance: NA; v_gene: TRBV10-3
CDR3aa: CASSPTGAPTEAFF; CDR3nt: TGTGCCAGCAGCCCGACAGGGGCCCCGACTGAAGCTTTCTTT; d_gene: TRBD1; j_gene: TRBJ1-1; abundance: once; v_gene: TRBV7-3
CDR3aa: CASSPLQGGNEQFF; CDR3nt: TGTGCCAGCTCACCACTTCAGGGAGGTAATGAGCAGTTCTTC; d_gene: NA; j_gene: TRBJ2-1; abundance: many; v_gene: TRBV18
CDR3aa: CASSELRGRFYEQYF; CDR3nt: TGTGCCAGCAGTGAATTGCGGGGGCGCTTCTACGAGCAGTACTTC; d_gene: NA; j_gene: TRBJ2-7; abundance: few; v_gene: TRBV25-1
CDR3aa: CASSLGTLNTEAFF; CDR3nt: TGTGCCAGCAGTTTAGGGACCTTGAACACTGAAGCTTTCTTT; d_gene: NA; j_gene: TRBJ1-1; abundance: NA; v_gene: TRBV28
CDR3aa: CASWGLREGRNEQFF; CDR3nt: TGTGCCAGCTGGGGCCTCCGGGAGGGCCGCAATGAGCAGTTCTTC; d_gene: TRBD2; j_gene: TRBJ2-1; abundance: NA; v_gene: TRBV7-9
CDR3aa: CASSAGTSLQETQYF; CDR3nt: TGTGCCAGCAGCGCCGGGACAAGCCTTCAAGAGACCCAGTACTTC; d_gene: NA; j_gene: TRBJ2-5; abundance: NA; v_gene: TRBV7-2
CDR3aa: CASRRDSNEKLFF; CDR3nt: TGTGCCAGCAGAAGGGACAGTAATGAAAAACTGTTTTTT; d_gene: TRBD1; j_gene: TRBJ1-4; abundance: NA; v_gene: TRBV28
CDR3aa: CASSARTSGSNDEQFF; CDR3nt: TGTGCCAGCAGCGCCAGAACTAGCGGGAGCAATGATGAGCAGTTCTTC; d_gene: TRBD2; j_gene: TRBJ2-1; abundance: NA; v_gene: TRBV9
CDR3aa: CASSSAGNYEQYF; CDR3nt: TGCGCCAGCAGCTCCGCCGGGAACTACGAGCAGTACTTC; d_gene: NA; j_gene: TRBJ2-7; abundance: NA; v_gene: TRBV5-1
CDR3aa: CASSFFGGSYNEQFF; CDR3nt: TGTGCCAGCAGTTTTTTCGGCGGCTCCTACAATGAGCAGTTCTTC; d_gene: NA; j_gene: TRBJ2-1; abundance: NA; v_gene: TRBV27
CDR3aa: CASGERYRGTGELFF; CDR3nt: TGTGCCAGCGGCGAAAGATACAGGGGCACCGGGGAGCTGTTTTTT; d_gene: TRBD1; j_gene: TRBJ2-2; abundance: NA; v_gene: TRBV7-8
CDR3aa: CASSPLLAGAEQYF; CDR3nt: TGTGCCAGCAGCCCCCTTTTGGCGGGAGCCGAGCAGTACTTC; d_gene: TRBD2; j_gene: TRBJ2-7; abundance: NA; v_gene: TRBV7-2
CDR3aa: CASSAGTGGTYGYTF; CDR3nt: TGTGCCAGCAGTGCTGGGACAGGGGGCACCTATGGCTACACCTTC; d_gene: TRBD1; j_gene: TRBJ1-2; abundance: once; v_gene: TRBV6-1
CDR3aa: CASSLSSGTSSNTQYF; CDR3nt: TGTGCCAGCAGTTTATCCTCCGGGACTAGCAGTAATACGCAGTATTTT; d_gene: TRBD2; j_gene: TRBJ2-3; abundance: NA; v_gene: TRBV28
CDR3aa: CASSGREGGELFF; CDR3nt: TGCGCCAGCTCTGGACGCGAGGGCGGGGAGCTGTTTTTT; d_gene: NA; j_gene: TRBJ2-2; abundance: NA; v_gene: TRBV5-1
CDR3aa: CASSYGGGSGELFF; CDR3nt: TGTGCCAGCAGTTACGGTGGGGGAAGCGGGGAGCTGTTTTTT; d_gene: NA; j_gene: TRBJ2-2; abundance: NA; v_gene: TRBV6-5
CDR3aa: CASSDVTGGYEQYF; CDR3nt: TGTGCCAGCAGTGACGTCACAGGGGGGTACGAGCAGTACTTC; d_gene: TRBD1; j_gene: TRBJ2-7; abundance: once; v_gene: TRBV6-1
CDR3aa: CASSSGRSSYEQYF; CDR3nt: TGTGCCAGTAGTTCAGGTCGCAGCTCCTACGAGCAGTACTTC; d_gene: NA; j_gene: TRBJ2-7; abundance: NA; v_gene: TRBV19
CDR3aa: CASSQGVYSSTDTQYF; CDR3nt: TGCGCCAGCAGCCAAGGCGTCTACTCTAGCACAGATACGCAGTATTTT; d_gene: NA; j_gene: TRBJ2-3; abundance: NA; v_gene: TRBV4-3
CDR3aa: CASSYTGSNEKLFF; CDR3nt: TGTGCCAGCAGTTACACAGGGTCTAATGAAAAACTGTTTTTT; d_gene: NA; j_gene: TRBJ1-4; abundance: once; v_gene: TRBV6-5
CDR3aa: CAISVDREGSPLHF; CDR3nt: TGTGCCATCAGCGTCGACAGGGAGGGTTCACCCCTCCACTTT; d_gene: TRBD1; j_gene: TRBJ1-6; abundance: NA; v_gene: TRBV10-3